The 18 T cell receptor beta chains below come from one sample, sequenced in a study of vaccination effects on CD4 cells after COVID-19. Before sequencing, viral peptide pools were used by the ViraFEST assay to expand antigen-specific CD4+ T cells. Subsequent to 10 days of culture, CD4+ T cells were isolated. Every participant took two doses of the BNT162b2 or mRNA-1273 vaccine. TCRdb keeps only in-frame clones here, not all; method: immunoSEQ multiplex PCR. The sample has 67,000 or so clones; 80% to 85% are singletons. These receptors' antigens are unknown. Sequencing used CD4+ T cells from PBMCs cultured with HCoV-229E spike peptides, obtained after COVID-19 vaccination. The origin of the receptors is a human donor who received a COVID-19 vaccine.

The chain combines TRBV9 with TRBJ1-1, with 7 bases lining up with TRBD1. From germline, CDR1 is SGDLS and CDR2 YYNGEE. V shed 2 bases, J shed 3 bases, and the junction held 1 base outside the gene matches. This CDR3 comprises 13 residues. The CDR3 sequence is CASSVTGHTEAFF. CDR3 DNA: TGTGCCAGCAGCGTGACAGGGCACACTGAAGCTTTCTTT. The variable domain in full, with the rest retrieved from reference TRBV9 and TRBJ1-1, is DSGVTQTPKHLITATGQRVTLRCSPRSGDLSVYWYQQSLDQGLQFLIQYYNGEERAKGNILERFSAQQFPDLHSELNLSSLELGDSALYFCASSVTGHTEAFFGQGTRLTVV.

This sequence joins TRBV24-1 and TRBJ1-2; no clear D gene. Trimming cost V 6 bases and J 2 bases, with 6 bases left between them. The V gene's germline CDR1 is KGHDR and CDR2 SFDVKD. The CDR3 totals 12 residues. The CDR3 coding sequence is TGTGCCACCAGTCCGGGAAACTATGGCTACACCTTC. Protein product: CATSPGNYGYTF.

The rearrangement links TRBV6-1 to TRBJ1-2; D is uncertain. The CDR3 sequence is 13 residues long. Germline-derived CDR1 and CDR2 are MNHNS and SASEGT. Trimming left V 2 bases short and J 7 bases short, with 11 bases between. CDR3 region: CASSEQSEFGYTF. For the CDR3, the DNA is TGTGCCAGCAGTGAACAGTCCGAATTTGGCTACACCTTC.

The chain uses TRBV6-1 and TRBJ2-7; D gene ambiguous. CDR3 length: 14 amino acids. Trimming removed 0 bases at V and 3 bases at J, with 9 bases between. The germline CDR1 and CDR2 sequences are MNHNS and SASEGT. CDR3 sequence reads: CASSEAARLYEQYV. The CDR3 nucleotides are TGTGCCAGCAGTGAAGCTGCGCGGCTCTACGAGCAGTACGTC.

V and J are TRBV24-1 and TRBJ1-2; D gene ambiguous. Trimming took 1 base from V and 0 from J, leaving 2 bases between them. The CDR3 has 13 amino acids. Germline loops: CDR1 KGHDR, CDR2 SFDVKD. CDR3 in DNA: TGTGCCACCAGTGATTTCCCTAACTATGGCTACACCTTC. Its translation: CATSDFPNYGYTF.

This clone showed up just once. This rearrangement joins TRBV2 to TRBJ2-7; 7 bases fit TRBD1. This CDR3 contains 12 residues. The V gene end was trimmed by 6 bases and the J gene end by 6 bases; junction bases not matched to a gene: 5. Germline V CDR1 and CDR2: SNHLY, FYNNEI. CDR3 DNA sequence: TGTGCCAGCAGGGTGCCAGGGGGCGAGCAGTACGTC. Protein product: CASRVPGGEQYV.

V gene TRBV5-1 combines with J gene TRBJ1-4; D unresolved. Looked up from germline, CDR1 is SGHRS and CDR2 is YFSETQ. V was shortened by 0 bases and J by 3 bases, with 6 bases between the two germline ends. This CDR3 region has 14 residues. The DNA of the CDR3 is TGCGCCAGCAGCTTGGACAGCTCTAATGAAAAACTGTTTTTT. Its translation is CASSLDSSNEKLFF.

This chain links TRBV7-9 with TRBJ1-1, with D hard to call. Trimming cost V 2 bases and J 4 bases, with 14 bases left between them. The CDR3 spans 15 residues. Germline assignment: CDR1 SEHNR and CDR2 FQNEAQ (reference sequence). The DNA for the CDR3 is TGTGCCAGCAGCTTATTGGGAGGCCTCGGCACTGAAGCTTTCTTT. Its protein is CASSLLGGLGTEAFF.

The count of this clone is one. This chain joins TRBV29-1 and TRBJ2-5; 8 bases agree with TRBD1. Germline CDR1 SQVTM, CDR2 ANQGSEA. This CDR3 has 14 amino acids. With 4 bases clipped from V and 4 bases from J, the junction kept 8 bases outside the gene matches. The CDR3 is CSVVGQGFGETQYF. The CDR3 DNA is TGCAGCGTTGTTGGACAGGGATTCGGAGAGACCCAGTACTTC. Full variable domain (rest looked up from reference TRBV29-1 and TRBJ2-5): SAVISQKPSRDICQRGTSLTIQCQVDSQVTMMFWYRQQPGQSLTLIATANQGSEATYESGFVIDKFPISRPNLTFSTLTVSNMSPEDSSIYLCSVVGQGFGETQYFGPGTRLLVL.

J is TRBJ2-5 and V is TRBV18; the D is unclear. Germline assignment: CDR1 KGHSH and CDR2 LQKENI. This CDR3 is 15 amino acids long. Trimming left V 1 base short and J 1 base short, with 10 bases between. CDR3: CASSPQYSPQETQYF. The CDR3, as DNA: TGTGCCAGCTCACCACAATACTCTCCCCAAGAGACCCAGTACTTC.

J is TRBJ2-1 and V is TRBV4-3, with D possibly being TRBD1 (5 bases). The V end lost 4 bases, the J end lost 7 bases, and 23 bases lay between the germline ends. There are 17 residues in the CDR3. Germline CDR1 is LGHNA and CDR2 is YSLEER. The CDR3 here is CASSLQEPWQGPNEQFF. The CDR3 region has the DNA TGCGCCAGCAGCCTCCAGGAACCTTGGCAGGGCCCAAATGAGCAGTTCTTC.

The chain is built from TRBV30 and TRBJ1-1; D gene unclear. The germline V gene encodes CDR1 GTSNPN and CDR2 SVGIG (reference sequence). There are 14 residues in the CDR3. V dropped 3 bases and J dropped 1 base, with 12 bases sitting between them. As DNA, the CDR3 is TGTGCCTGGAGCCCGATGAGGAGGAACACTGAAGCTTTCTTT. Translating it yields CAWSPMRRNTEAFF. Full variable domain (missing parts from reference TRBV30 and TRBJ1-1): SQTIHQWPATLVQPVGSPLSLECTVEGTSNPNLYWYRQAAGRGLQLLFYSVGIGQISSEVPQNLSASRPQDRQFILSSKKLLLSDSGFYLCAWSPMRRNTEAFFGQGTRLTVV.

This chain links TRBV29-1 with TRBJ1-6, with 7 bases aligning to TRBD1. This CDR3 has 16 residues. CDR1 and CDR2 from the germline V gene are SQVTM and ANQGSEA. J was trimmed by 5 bases and V by 0 bases; bases with no gene match: 7. The CDR3 spells CSVEDLRGLNNSPLHF. Here the CDR3 DNA reads TGCAGCGTTGAAGATTTAAGGGGGCTGAATAATTCACCCCTCCACTTT.

The chain employs TRBV9 and TRBJ2-2; possibly TRBD1 for D (6 bases). Germline loops: CDR1 SGDLS, CDR2 YYNGEE. The CDR3 runs to 13 residues. V was cut by 0 bases and J by 6 bases, with 6 bases left in between. As DNA, the CDR3 is TGTGCCAGCAGCGTAGAGGGGGCCGGGGAGCTGTTTTTT. It is translated as CASSVEGAGELFF.

This chain connects TRBV6-5 to TRBJ1-2; D might be TRBD1 (5 bases). This CDR3 is built from 14 residues. The V and J ends lost 0 bases and 3 bases respectively, with 8 bases between them. The V gene's germline CDR1 is MNHEY and CDR2 SVGAGI. CDR3 sequence: CASSYSAGDYGYTF. In DNA form, the CDR3 reads TGTGCCAGCAGTTACTCGGCGGGGGACTATGGCTACACCTTC.

The chain links TRBV6-6 to TRBJ1-2; D not resolved. V was shortened by 3 bases and J by 8 bases, with 13 bases between the two germline ends. Germline lookup yields CDR1 MNHNY and CDR2 SVGAGI (reference sequence). This CDR3 has 13 residues. CDR3 in amino acids: CASSYNFVGGYTF. The CDR3 region has the DNA TGTGCCAGCAGTTATAATTTCGTTGGCGGCTACACCTTC.

This sequence joins TRBV12-3 or TRBV12-4 and TRBJ2-1; D uncertain. V was pared by 2 bases and J by 8 bases, with 4 bases between. CDR3 length: 11 residues. The CDR3 region has the DNA TGTGCCAGCAGTTTATCTTATGAGCAGTTCTTC. As protein: CASSLSYEQFF.

The V call is TRBV2, the J call TRBJ2-1; D may be TRBD2 (7 bases). CDR3 length: 14 residues. The V end was cut by 4 bases, the J end by 8 bases, with 15 bases between. Germline-derived CDR1 and CDR2 are SNHLY and FYNNEI. The CDR3 nucleotides read TGTGCCAGCAGTGTGTGGCGGGGGCGAGATGAGCAGTTCTTC. This translates into CASSVWRGRDEQFF. The full variable domain, its missing parts supplied by reference TRBV2 and TRBJ2-1, is EPEVTQTPSHQVTQMGQEVILRCVPISNHLYFYWYRQILGQKVEFLVSFYNNEISEKSEIFDDQFSVERPDGSNFTLKIRSTKLEDSAMYFCASSVWRGRDEQFFGPGTRLTVL.